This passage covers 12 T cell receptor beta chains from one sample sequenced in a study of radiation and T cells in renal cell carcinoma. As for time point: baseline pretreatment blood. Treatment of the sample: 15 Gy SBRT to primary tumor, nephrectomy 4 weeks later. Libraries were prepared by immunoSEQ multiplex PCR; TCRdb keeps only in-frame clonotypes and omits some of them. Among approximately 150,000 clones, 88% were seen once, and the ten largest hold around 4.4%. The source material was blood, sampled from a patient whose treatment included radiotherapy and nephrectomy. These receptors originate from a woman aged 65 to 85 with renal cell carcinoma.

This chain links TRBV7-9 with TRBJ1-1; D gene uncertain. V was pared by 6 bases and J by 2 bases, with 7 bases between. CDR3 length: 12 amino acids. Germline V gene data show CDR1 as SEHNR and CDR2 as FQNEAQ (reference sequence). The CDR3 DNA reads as TGTGCCAGCAGTCCGAAAAACACTGAAGCTTTCTTT. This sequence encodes CASSPKNTEAFF. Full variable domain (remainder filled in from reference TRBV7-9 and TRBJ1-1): DTGVSQNPRHKITKRGQNVTFRCDPISEHNRLYWYRQTLGQGPEFLTYFQNEAQLEKSRLLSDRFSAERPKGSFSTLEIQRTEQGDSAMYLCASSPKNTEAFFGQGTRLTVV.

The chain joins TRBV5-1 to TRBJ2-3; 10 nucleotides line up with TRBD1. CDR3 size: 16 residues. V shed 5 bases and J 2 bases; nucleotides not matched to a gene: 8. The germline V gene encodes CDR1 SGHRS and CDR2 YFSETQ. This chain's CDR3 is CASSGRTGGSTDTQYF. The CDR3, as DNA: TGCGCCAGCAGTGGGCGGACAGGGGGATCCACAGATACGCAGTATTTT.

This chain's CDR3 is CASSFSGGATGELFF. CDR3 in DNA: TGCGCCAGCAGCTTTAGCGGGGGGGCCACCGGGGAGCTGTTTTTT. The rearrangement links TRBV5-1 to TRBJ2-2, with 11 bases identical to TRBD2. The CDR3 contains 15 residues. V dropped 2 bases and J dropped 4; count of bases not matched to a gene: 1. Germline CDR1 reads SGHRS; CDR2 reads YFSETQ. Using reference TRBV5-1 and TRBJ2-2 for the parts outside the CDR3, the full variable domain is KAGVTQTPRYLIKTRGQQVTLSCSPISGHRSVSWYQQTPGQGLQFLFEYFSETQRNKGNFPGRFSGRQFSNSRSEMNVSTLELGDSALYLCASSFSGGATGELFFGEGSRLTVL.

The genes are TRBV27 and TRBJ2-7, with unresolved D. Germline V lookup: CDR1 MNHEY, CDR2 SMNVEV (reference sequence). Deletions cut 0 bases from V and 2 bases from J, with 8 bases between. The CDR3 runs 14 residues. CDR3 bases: TGTGCCAGCAGTTTATCGATCCCCACCTACGAGCAGTACTTC. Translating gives CASSLSIPTYEQYF.

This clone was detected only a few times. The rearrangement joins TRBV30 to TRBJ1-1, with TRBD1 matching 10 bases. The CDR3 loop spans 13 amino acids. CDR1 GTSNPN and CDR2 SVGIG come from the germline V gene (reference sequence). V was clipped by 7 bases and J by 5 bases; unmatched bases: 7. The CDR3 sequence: CAFRQGASTEAFF. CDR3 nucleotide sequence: TGTGCCTTTCGACAGGGGGCTAGTACTGAAGCTTTCTTT.

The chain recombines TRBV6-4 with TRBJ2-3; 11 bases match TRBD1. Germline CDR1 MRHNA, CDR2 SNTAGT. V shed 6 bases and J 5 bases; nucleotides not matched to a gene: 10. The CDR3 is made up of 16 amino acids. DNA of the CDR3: TGTGCCAGCAGCGTTCGGACAGGGGGCCAAGGAGATACGCAGTATTTT. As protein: CASSVRTGGQGDTQYF.

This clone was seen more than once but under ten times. CDR3 bases: TGTGCCTGGAGAGGGGACGATTCACCCCTCCACTTT. Protein product: CAWRGDDSPLHF. The chain joins TRBV30 to TRBJ1-6, with D possibly TRBD1 on 5 matching bases. In germline, CDR1 is GTSNPN, CDR2 SVGIG (reference sequence). CDR3 size: 12 residues. V was cut by 3 bases and J by 8 bases, with 8 bases left in between. Drawing the rest from reference TRBV30 and TRBJ1-6, the complete variable domain is SQTIHQWPATLVQPVGSPLSLECTVEGTSNPNLYWYRQAAGRGLQLLFYSVGIGQISSEVPQNLSASRPQDRQFILSSKKLLLSDSGFYLCAWRGDDSPLHFGNGTRLTVT.

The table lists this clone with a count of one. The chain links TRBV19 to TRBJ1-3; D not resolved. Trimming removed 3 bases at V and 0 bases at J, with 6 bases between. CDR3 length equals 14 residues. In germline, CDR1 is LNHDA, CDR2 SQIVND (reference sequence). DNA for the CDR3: TGTGCCAGTAGTATTGGGAGCTCTGGAAACACCATATATTTT. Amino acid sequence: CASSIGSSGNTIYF.

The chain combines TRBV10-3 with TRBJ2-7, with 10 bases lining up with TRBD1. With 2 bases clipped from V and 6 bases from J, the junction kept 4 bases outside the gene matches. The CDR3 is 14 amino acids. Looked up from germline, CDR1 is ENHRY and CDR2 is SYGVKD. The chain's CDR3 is CAISEGTGVSEQYF. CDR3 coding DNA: TGTGCCATCAGTGAGGGGACAGGGGTAAGCGAGCAGTACTTC.

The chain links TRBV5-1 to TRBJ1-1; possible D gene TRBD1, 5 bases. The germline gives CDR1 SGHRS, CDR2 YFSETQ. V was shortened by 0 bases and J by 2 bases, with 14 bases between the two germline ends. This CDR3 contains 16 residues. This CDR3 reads CASSLVLGGANTEAFF. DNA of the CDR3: TGCGCCAGCAGCTTGGTTCTCGGGGGAGCTAACACTGAAGCTTTCTTT.

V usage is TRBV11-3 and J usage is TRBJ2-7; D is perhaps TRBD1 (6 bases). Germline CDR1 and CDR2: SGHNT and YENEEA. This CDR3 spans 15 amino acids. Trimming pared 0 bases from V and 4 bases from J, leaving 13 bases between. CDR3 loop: CASSLEGAHRYEQYF. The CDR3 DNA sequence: TGTGCCAGCAGCTTAGAGGGGGCGCATAGGTACGAGCAGTACTTC.

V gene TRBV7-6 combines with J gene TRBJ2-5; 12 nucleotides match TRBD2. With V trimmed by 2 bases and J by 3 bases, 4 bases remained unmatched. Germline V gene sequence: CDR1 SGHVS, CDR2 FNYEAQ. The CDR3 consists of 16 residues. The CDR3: CASSLSASGGEETQYF. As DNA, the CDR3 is TGTGCCAGCAGCTTATCGGCTAGCGGGGGGGAAGAGACCCAGTACTTC.